The 13 T cell receptor beta chains below were found in one sample sequenced in a study of blood T cell repertoires in COVID-19. TCRdb's table, derived via immunoSEQ multiplex PCR, lists solely in-frame clones and lacks some. The sample includes 150,000 to 200,000 clones, approximately 86% seen only once; the top ten take more than 7.5%. Sequencing input: peripheral blood. Receptors originate from a man in his forties or fifties with active or convalescent COVID-19.

The chain is built from TRBV5-1 and TRBJ1-1; D not certain. In germline, CDR1 is SGHRS, CDR2 YFSETQ. The CDR3 has 15 amino acids. V lost 3 bases and J lost 4, with 16 bases in between. Here the CDR3 DNA reads TGCGCCAGCAGCTGGGAGGGTGGGTTGCTCACTGAAGCTTTCTTT. Encoded protein: CASSWEGGLLTEAFF.

The chain uses TRBV11-2 and TRBJ1-1; TRBD1 agrees at 7 bases. The CDR3 runs 12 residues. Germline CDR1 SGHAT, CDR2 FQNNGV. The V gene end was trimmed by 4 bases and the J gene end by 11 bases; junction bases not matched to a gene: 7. In DNA, the CDR3 is TGTGCCAGCAGCTCGACAGGGTTGTATGCTTTCTTT. Protein sequence: CASSSTGLYAFF.

About this clone: Other DNA sequences in the sample encode the same CDR3. The chain's CDR3 is CASSLTGENTEAFF. The CDR3 bases are TGCGCCAGCAGCTTAACAGGGGAGAACACTGAAGCTTTCTTT. The chain recombines TRBV5-1 with TRBJ1-1; 7 bases map to TRBD1. This CDR3 spans 14 amino acids. Trimming removed 2 bases from V and 1 base from J; junction bases left unmatched: 2. CDR1 and CDR2 from the germline V gene are SGHRS and YFSETQ. Drawing the rest from reference TRBV5-1 and TRBJ1-1, the complete variable domain is KAGVTQTPRYLIKTRGQQVTLSCSPISGHRSVSWYQQTPGQGLQFLFEYFSETQRNKGNFPGRFSGRQFSNSRSEMNVSTLELGDSALYLCASSLTGENTEAFFGQGTRLTVV.

CDR3 loop: CAWSPRGGRDGELFF. Written as DNA, the CDR3 is TGTGCCTGGAGCCCCCGTGGGGGCCGGGACGGGGAGCTGTTTTTT. J is TRBJ2-2 and V is TRBV30; TRBD1 might be the D (6 bases). Germline values: CDR1 GTSNPN, CDR2 SVGIG (reference sequence). The CDR3 loop spans 15 amino acids. Trimming took off 3 bases at V and 7 bases at J, with 18 bases between the two ends.

The V call is TRBV5-4, the J call TRBJ2-7, with D perhaps TRBD2 (5 bases). V lost 3 bases, J lost 0 bases, and 13 bases lay in between. The CDR3 runs 15 residues. Germline CDR1 reads SGHNT; CDR2 reads YYREEE (reference sequence). The DNA for the CDR3 is TGTGCCAGCAGCTCTTACGGACGGGACTCCTACGAGCAGTACTTC. Protein: CASSSYGRDSYEQYF.

The rearrangement joins TRBV4-2 to TRBJ1-1; D is ambiguous. CDR3 length: 14 amino acids. Per germline, CDR1 LGHNA and CDR2 YNFKEQ. Trimming removed 0 bases at V and 7 bases at J, with 12 bases between. CDR3 region: CASSQELVTSEAFF. CDR3 DNA: TGTGCCAGCAGCCAAGAGCTAGTTACGAGTGAAGCTTTCTTT.

V usage is TRBV5-1 and J usage is TRBJ2-7; tentatively, D is TRBD2 (5 bases). V lost 0 bases and J lost 7, with 8 bases in between. Germline V gene lookup returns CDR1 SGHRS and CDR2 YFSETQ. This CDR3 is 12 amino acids long. Here the CDR3 reads CASSLASGEQYF. The CDR3 DNA is TGCGCCAGCAGCTTGGCGTCGGGGGAGCAGTACTTC. Full variable domain (missing parts from reference TRBV5-1 and TRBJ2-7): KAGVTQTPRYLIKTRGQQVTLSCSPISGHRSVSWYQQTPGQGLQFLFEYFSETQRNKGNFPGRFSGRQFSNSRSEMNVSTLELGDSALYLCASSLASGEQYFGPGTRLTVT.

V is TRBV30 and J is TRBJ1-4; maybe TRBD1 (6 bases). This CDR3 has 17 residues. V was cut by 3 bases and J by 3 bases, with 20 bases left in between. Germline V gives CDR1 GTSNPN, CDR2 SVGIG (reference sequence). The CDR3 loop is CAWSRGGGVAANEKLFF. DNA for the CDR3: TGTGCCTGGAGCCGAGGGGGGGGTGTTGCTGCTAATGAAAAACTGTTTTTT.

The J gene is TRBJ2-3, the V gene TRBV2; possibly TRBD2 for D (7 bases). V shed 8 bases and J shed 4 bases, with 25 bases lying between them. The CDR3 consists of 17 residues. Per germline, CDR1 SNHLY and CDR2 FYNNEI. The CDR3 sequence: CASSQEGGAISADTQYF. CDR3 nucleotides: TGTGCCAGCTCACAGGAGGGGGGGGCGATTAGCGCAGATACGCAGTATTTT.

V gene TRBV5-4 combines with J gene TRBJ2-3; a possible D gene is TRBD2 (6 bases). Germline values: CDR1 SGHNT, CDR2 YYREEE (reference sequence). The CDR3 is 16 amino acids. V dropped 1 base and J dropped 3 bases, with 15 bases sitting between them. In nucleotides, the CDR3 is TGTGCCAGCAGCTTGAGGAGGGCTAGCGAGACAGATACGCAGTATTTT. This encodes CASSLRRASETDTQYF.

This clone has just one count. This chain uses TRBV15 with TRBJ2-3, with TRBD2 matching over 7 bases. In germline, CDR1 is LNHNV, CDR2 YYDKDF (reference sequence). This CDR3 is 14 amino acids long. J lost 1 base, V lost 3 bases, and 1 base had no gene match. The CDR3 region has the DNA TGTGCCACCAGCAGCCGGGAGGGCACAGATACGCAGTATTTT. Translating gives CATSSREGTDTQYF.

This clone has a single count. V usage is TRBV24-1 and J usage is TRBJ2-5; the match to TRBD2 covers 8 bases. V trimming: 4 bases; J trimming: 3 bases; junction bases outside the gene matches: 6. CDR3 length: 15 amino acids. Germline V gene data show CDR1 as KGHDR and CDR2 as SFDVKD. CDR3 nucleotides: TGTGCCACCAGTGACGCCGGGACTAGAGAAGAGACCCAGTACTTC. The encoded protein is CATSDAGTREETQYF.

This clone turned up a few times. V is TRBV6-5 and J is TRBJ2-1; perhaps TRBD2 as D (6 bases). Germline values: CDR1 MNHEY, CDR2 SVGAGI. The V end lost 2 bases, the J end lost 6 bases, and 14 bases lay between the germline ends. The CDR3 extends over 15 amino acids. The CDR3 DNA follows: TGTGCCAGCAGTTACGGAGGACTAAAGTTCAATGAGCAGTTCTTC. Protein: CASSYGGLKFNEQFF.